This passage covers 28 T cell receptor beta chains from one sample sequenced in a study of control samples from healthy donors and cancer patients. Clones were sequenced by immunoSEQ multiplex PCR, and TCRdb holds only the in-frame ones, with some missing. The repertoire holds 90,000 to 95,000 clones, with approximately 86% as singletons. Sequenced material: blood. Receptors originate from a man aged 30-40 years in good health.

The V call is TRBV7-8, the J call TRBJ2-7; D not certain. Trimming shortened V by 1 base and J by 6 bases, and 13 bases separated the two germline ends. CDR1 SGHVS and CDR2 FQNEAQ come from the germline V gene. This CDR3 contains 14 residues. The CDR3 DNA reads as TGTGCCAGCAGCTTAGTAGAAGGGCTGGTCGAGCAGTACTTC. Encoded protein: CASSLVEGLVEQYF.

The rearrangement joins TRBV6-5 to TRBJ1-1; D call uncertain. Trimming stripped 7 bases from V and 5 bases from J, with 8 bases between. Germline V gene lookup returns CDR1 MNHEY and CDR2 SVGAGI. CDR3 length equals 11 residues. DNA for the CDR3: TGTGCCAGCAATTTCGGGACTGAAGCTTTCTTT. This sequence encodes CASNFGTEAFF.

On this clone itself: Other DNA sequences within the sample encode an identical CDR3. J is TRBJ2-6 and V is TRBV5-1, with D hard to call. Germline CDR1 and CDR2: SGHRS and YFSETQ. Trimming removed 0 bases from V and 4 bases from J, with 14 bases in between. The CDR3 has 17 residues. This CDR3 reads CASSLDNWGSGANVLTF. The CDR3 DNA sequence: TGCGCCAGCAGCTTGGATAATTGGGGTTCCGGGGCCAACGTCCTGACTTTC.

This clone showed up just once. V gene TRBV24-1 combines with J gene TRBJ2-5, with 8 bases lining up with TRBD1. The CDR3 runs to 14 residues. After removal of 9 bases from V and 1 base from J, the junction contained 6 bases not matched to a gene. Germline V lookup: CDR1 KGHDR, CDR2 SFDVKD. The CDR3 loop reads CATGPGGGQETQYF. DNA for the CDR3: TGTGCCACCGGGCCAGGGGGCGGCCAAGAGACCCAGTACTTC.

This clone appeared a few times. The chain uses TRBV6-5 and TRBJ1-6; no reliable D call. Trimming took 6 bases from V and 6 from J, leaving 9 bases between them. This CDR3 is 13 amino acids long. The germline CDR1 and CDR2 sequences are MNHEY and SVGAGI. Here the CDR3 DNA reads TGTGCCAGCAGAGCCGGGTTTAATTCACCCCTCCACTTT. The encoded protein is CASRAGFNSPLHF.

This clone was seen only a few times. The rearrangement joins TRBV11-2 to TRBJ2-2; 10 bases match TRBD2. Germline V gene sequence: CDR1 SGHAT, CDR2 FQNNGV. V lost 8 bases, J lost 7 bases, and 13 bases stayed unmatched. This CDR3 contains 16 residues. This CDR3 reads CASRKNSGGRNGELFF. The CDR3 DNA reads TGTGCCAGCCGTAAGAATAGCGGGGGGCGTAACGGGGAGCTGTTTTTT.

This clone appeared a few times. The V gene is TRBV5-4, the J gene TRBJ2-3; D is possibly TRBD1 (5 bases). Germline V gene sequence: CDR1 SGHNT, CDR2 YYREEE (reference sequence). Trimming pared 4 bases from V and 2 bases from J, leaving 11 bases between. This CDR3 has 14 amino acids. Here the CDR3 DNA reads TGTGCCAGCAGCCGAAGGGGCCTCACAGATACGCAGTATTTT. Translating it yields CASSRRGLTDTQYF. Looking up the rest from reference TRBV5-4 and TRBJ2-3 gives the full variable domain: ETGVTQSPTHLIKTRGQQVTLRCSSQSGHNTVSWYQQALGQGPQFIFQYYREEENGRGNFPPRFSGLQFPNYSSELNVNALELDDSALYLCASSRRGLTDTQYFGPGTRLTVL.

This chain links TRBV7-8 with TRBJ1-1; D is ambiguous. This CDR3 is built from 11 residues. Trimming took 4 bases from V and 6 from J, leaving 6 bases between them. In germline, CDR1 is SGHVS, CDR2 FQNEAQ. The DNA of the CDR3 is TGTGCCAGCAGCTCAACCGCTGAAGCTTTCTTT. Its translation is CASSSTAEAFF.

The chain uses TRBV6-6 and TRBJ1-1, with D unclear. The CDR3 sequence is 14 residues long. The V gene lost 6 bases and the J gene lost 0 bases, with 11 bases spanning the gap. Looked up from germline, CDR1 is MNHNY and CDR2 is SVGAGI (reference sequence). CDR3 in DNA: TGTGCCAGCAGAGAACAGATTTTGAACACTGAAGCTTTCTTT. Amino acids: CASREQILNTEAFF.

In its sample, this clone was seen once. V is TRBV7-9 and J is TRBJ2-2, with D unresolved. This CDR3 region has 14 residues. V was trimmed by 3 bases and J by 1 base, leaving 6 bases between them. CDR1 SEHNR and CDR2 FQNEAQ come from the germline V gene (reference sequence). This CDR3 is CASSFGGNTGELFF. DNA of the CDR3: TGTGCCAGCAGCTTTGGTGGGAACACCGGGGAGCTGTTTTTT.

This rearrangement joins TRBV5-1 to TRBJ2-7; 7 bases agree with TRBD1. The germline V gene has CDR1 SGHRS and CDR2 YFSETQ. This CDR3 comprises 16 residues. Losses at the gene ends were 4 bases for V and 1 base for J; bases not matched to a gene: 11. CDR3 sequence (DNA): TGCGCCAGCAGCCCCACCCTTAGGGGGCCTTCCTACGAGCAGTACTTC. Protein: CASSPTLRGPSYEQYF.

V is TRBV2 and J is TRBJ2-5; 7 nucleotides align to TRBD2. The CDR3 extends over 15 amino acids. J was trimmed by 5 bases and V by 2 bases; bases with no gene match: 8. Per germline, CDR1 SNHLY and CDR2 FYNNEI. In DNA form, the CDR3 reads TGTGCCAGCAGTGAACGGGGGGTTAGACCGGAGACCCAGTACTTC. The encoded protein is CASSERGVRPETQYF. Full variable domain (outside the CDR3, taken from reference TRBV2 and TRBJ2-5): EPEVTQTPSHQVTQMGQEVILRCVPISNHLYFYWYRQILGQKVEFLVSFYNNEISEKSEIFDDQFSVERPDGSNFTLKIRSTKLEDSAMYFCASSERGVRPETQYFGPGTRLLVL.

The chain recombines TRBV20-1 with TRBJ1-1; 11 positions agree with TRBD1. Germline trimming cut 3 bases from V and 3 bases from J; bases unmatched to any gene: 3. The CDR3 length is 14 residues. Germline V lookup: CDR1 DFQATT, CDR2 SNEGSKA (reference sequence). The CDR3, as DNA: TGCAGTGCTAGTCGGGACAGGGGGTACACTGAAGCTTTCTTT. Amino acids: CSASRDRGYTEAFF.

The rearrangement joins TRBV9 to TRBJ1-1; 7 positions agree with TRBD1. J was trimmed by 0 bases and V by 0 bases; bases with no gene match: 5. Germline assignment: CDR1 SGDLS and CDR2 YYNGEE. The CDR3 has 16 amino acids. The CDR3 DNA reads as TGTGCCAGCAGCGTAGACCCGGGACAGCTGAACACTGAAGCTTTCTTT. This gives the protein CASSVDPGQLNTEAFF. Using reference TRBV9 and TRBJ1-1 for the parts outside the CDR3, the full variable domain is DSGVTQTPKHLITATGQRVTLRCSPRSGDLSVYWYQQSLDQGLQFLIQYYNGEERAKGNILERFSAQQFPDLHSELNLSSLELGDSALYFCASSVDPGQLNTEAFFGQGTRLTVV.

The V gene is TRBV24-1, the J gene TRBJ1-1; 8 bases map to TRBD1. The germline V gene has CDR1 KGHDR and CDR2 SFDVKD. The ends lost 5 bases at V and 3 bases at J; junction bases unmatched: 7. The length of the CDR3 is 15 residues. The CDR3, as DNA: TGTGCCACCAGTGGCGGAGACAGGGGCTACACTGAAGCTTTCTTT. Translated: CATSGGDRGYTEAFF.

This clone was counted many times. V is TRBV20-1 and J is TRBJ1-1; D is unresolved. Germline CDR1 and CDR2: DFQATT and SNEGSKA (reference sequence). V shed 3 bases and J shed 11 bases, with 22 bases lying between them. The CDR3 contains 14 residues. The CDR3 loop is CSASASAMGLNAFF. Written as DNA, the CDR3 is TGCAGTGCTAGTGCTTCAGCGATGGGCCTGAATGCTTTCTTT.

This rearrangement joins TRBV5-4 to TRBJ1-1; tentatively, D is TRBD1 (5 bases). The CDR3 sequence is 14 residues long. Germline values: CDR1 SGHNT, CDR2 YYREEE (reference sequence). With 4 bases removed from V and 2 bases from J, the gap between germline ends came to 12 bases. The CDR3 coding sequence is TGTGCCAGCAGCAAGACCGGGGCAAACACTGAAGCTTTCTTT. Protein product: CASSKTGANTEAFF.

The chain links TRBV10-2 to TRBJ1-4; 7 bases fit TRBD1. Per germline, CDR1 WSHSY and CDR2 SAAADI. The CDR3 runs 15 residues. V was clipped by 4 bases and J by 3 bases; unmatched bases: 5. The CDR3 loop reads CASSVGRGANEKLFF. In nucleotides, the CDR3 is TGCGCCAGCAGTGTAGGCAGGGGGGCTAATGAAAAACTGTTTTTT.

This clone was seen once. This sequence joins TRBV6-1 and TRBJ2-3; D not certain. The CDR3 length is 14 residues. Germline V gene lookup returns CDR1 MNHNS and CDR2 SASEGT. With 0 bases removed from V and 3 bases from J, the gap between germline ends came to 7 bases. As DNA, the CDR3 is TGTGCCAGCAGTGAAGCCCTCTTAACAGATACGCAGTATTTT. Translating it yields CASSEALLTDTQYF.

CDR3 DNA: TGTGCCAGCAGTGAATCGCACATGGCTCGTGCAAAACTGTTTTTT. Translation gives CASSESHMARAKLFF. This chain joins TRBV25-1 and TRBJ1-4; no clear D gene. CDR1 and CDR2 from the germline V gene are MGHDK and SYGVNS. The germline V and J ends were trimmed by 1 base and 10 bases, with 16 bases remaining between them. The CDR3 length is 15 residues.

The chain has TRBV6-6 and TRBJ2-1, with no clear D. Trimming shortened V by 6 bases and J by 5 bases, and 5 bases separated the two germline ends. This CDR3 region has 11 residues. Germline CDR1 is MNHNY and CDR2 is SVGAGI (reference sequence). The CDR3 DNA follows: TGTGCCAGCAGCCCCAACAATGAGCAGTTCTTC. Protein product: CASSPNNEQFF.

This clone was counted only a few times. The chain combines TRBV7-3 with TRBJ2-7, with 7 bases identical to TRBD1. Per the germline V gene, CDR1 is SGHTA and CDR2 is FQGTGA. The CDR3 covers 15 residues. With 5 bases clipped from V and 2 bases from J, the junction kept 9 bases outside the gene matches. CDR3 sequence (DNA): TGTGCCAGCAGCCCACTACCGGGACAGCCCTACGAGCAGTACTTC. Translation gives CASSPLPGQPYEQYF.

The genes are TRBV6-5 and TRBJ2-2, with D hard to call. The CDR3 runs to 12 residues. The germline V gene has CDR1 MNHEY and CDR2 SVGAGI. Deletions cut 2 bases from V and 6 bases from J, with 4 bases between. The chain's CDR3 is CASSYIPGELFF. CDR3 sequence (DNA): TGTGCCAGCAGTTACATTCCCGGGGAGCTGTTTTTT.

This chain uses TRBV5-6 with TRBJ1-1; the D is unclear. This CDR3 is built from 16 residues. Per germline, CDR1 SGHDT and CDR2 YYEEEE. The V gene lost 0 bases and the J gene lost 1 base, with 13 bases spanning the gap. The CDR3 spells CASSLVGKSRNTEAFF. CDR3 DNA: TGTGCCAGCAGCTTGGTCGGAAAATCCCGGAACACTGAAGCTTTCTTT.

J is TRBJ1-6 and V is TRBV2, with 7 positions matching TRBD1. The V gene end was trimmed by 8 bases and the J gene end by 5 bases; junction bases not matched to a gene: 0. CDR3 size: 12 residues. Looked up from germline, CDR1 is SNHLY and CDR2 is FYNNEI. In nucleotides, the CDR3 is TGTGCCAGCGGGACAGATAATTCACCCCTCCACTTT. Translating gives CASGTDNSPLHF.

This clone was seen a handful of times. J is TRBJ1-4 and V is TRBV5-5; D might be TRBD1 (5 bases). The CDR3 has 16 amino acids. Germline CDR1 reads SGHKS; CDR2 reads YYEKEE (reference sequence). V was trimmed by 0 bases and J by 8 bases, leaving 17 bases between them. The CDR3 protein is CASSLGQTVFGEKLFF. CDR3 in DNA: TGTGCCAGCAGCTTGGGTCAGACAGTCTTCGGAGAAAAACTGTTTTTT. The whole variable domain, filled in from reference TRBV5-5 and TRBJ1-4, reads DAGVTQSPTHLIKTRGQQVTLRCSPISGHKSVSWYQQVLGQGPQFIFQYYEKEERGRGNFPDRFSARQFPNYSSELNVNALLLGDSALYLCASSLGQTVFGEKLFFGSGTQLSVL.

A single count supports this clone. This chain connects TRBV30 to TRBJ1-2; D call uncertain. Trimming removed 4 bases from V and 2 bases from J, with 5 bases in between. CDR1 is GTSNPN and CDR2 is SVGIG in the germline V gene (reference sequence). CDR3 length: 11 residues. CDR3 amino acids: CAWNRNYGYTF. The CDR3 DNA reads TGTGCCTGGAATCGAAACTATGGCTACACCTTC. Supplemented by reference TRBV30 and TRBJ1-2, the full variable domain reads SQTIHQWPATLVQPVGSPLSLECTVEGTSNPNLYWYRQAAGRGLQLLFYSVGIGQISSEVPQNLSASRPQDRQFILSSKKLLLSDSGFYLCAWNRNYGYTFGSGTRLTVV.

This sequence joins TRBV19 and TRBJ1-6; D perhaps matches TRBD1 (5 bases). Germline V lookup: CDR1 LNHDA, CDR2 SQIVND (reference sequence). CDR3 length: 13 residues. Between the trimmed V and J ends, which lost 2 bases and 6 bases, there was a span of 5 bases. CDR3 amino acids: CASSIRGNSPLHF. CDR3 DNA: TGTGCCAGTAGTATAAGGGGTAATTCACCCCTCCACTTT.